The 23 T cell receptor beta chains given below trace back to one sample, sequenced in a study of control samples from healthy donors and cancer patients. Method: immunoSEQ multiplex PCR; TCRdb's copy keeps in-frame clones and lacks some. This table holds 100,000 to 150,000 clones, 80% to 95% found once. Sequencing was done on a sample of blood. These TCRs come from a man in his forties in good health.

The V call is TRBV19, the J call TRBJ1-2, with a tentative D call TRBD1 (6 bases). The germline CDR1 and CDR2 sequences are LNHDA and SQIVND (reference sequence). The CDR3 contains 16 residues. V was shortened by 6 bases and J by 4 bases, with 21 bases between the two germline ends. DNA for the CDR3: TGTGCCAGTAGGCAGGGATCGCTCGGACAGCTCTATGGCTACACCTTC. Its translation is CASRQGSLGQLYGYTF.

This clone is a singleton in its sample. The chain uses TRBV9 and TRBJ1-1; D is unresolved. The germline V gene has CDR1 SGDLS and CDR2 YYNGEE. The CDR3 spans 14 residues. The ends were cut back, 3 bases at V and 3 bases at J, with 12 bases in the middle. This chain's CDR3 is CASSAQTGYTEAFF. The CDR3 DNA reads TGTGCCAGCAGCGCCCAAACGGGGTACACTGAAGCTTTCTTT.

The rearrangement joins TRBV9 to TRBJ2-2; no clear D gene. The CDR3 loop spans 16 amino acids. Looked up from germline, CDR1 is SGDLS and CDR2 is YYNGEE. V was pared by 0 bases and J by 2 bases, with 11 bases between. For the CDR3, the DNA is TGTGCCAGCAGCGTAGGAGTCTGGGAAAACACCGGGGAGCTGTTTTTT. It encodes CASSVGVWENTGELFF.

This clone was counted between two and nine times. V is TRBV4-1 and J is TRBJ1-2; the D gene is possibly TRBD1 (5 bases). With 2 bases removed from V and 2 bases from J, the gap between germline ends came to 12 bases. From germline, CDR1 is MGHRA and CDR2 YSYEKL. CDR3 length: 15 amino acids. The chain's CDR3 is CASSQLTTANYGYTF. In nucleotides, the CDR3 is TGCGCCAGCAGCCAACTTACGACAGCGAACTATGGCTACACCTTC.

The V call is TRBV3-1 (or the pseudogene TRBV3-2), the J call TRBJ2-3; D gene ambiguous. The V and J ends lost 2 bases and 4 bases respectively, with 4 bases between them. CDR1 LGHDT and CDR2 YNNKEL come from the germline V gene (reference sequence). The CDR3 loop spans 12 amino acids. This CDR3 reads CASSQTADTQYF. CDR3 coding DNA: TGTGCCAGCAGCCAAACAGCAGATACGCAGTATTTT.

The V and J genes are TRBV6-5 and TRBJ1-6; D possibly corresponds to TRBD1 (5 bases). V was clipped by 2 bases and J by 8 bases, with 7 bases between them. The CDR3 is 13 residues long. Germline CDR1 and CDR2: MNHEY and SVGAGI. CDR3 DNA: TGTGCCAGCAGTTACCTAGGGGATTCACCCCTCCACTTT. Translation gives CASSYLGDSPLHF.

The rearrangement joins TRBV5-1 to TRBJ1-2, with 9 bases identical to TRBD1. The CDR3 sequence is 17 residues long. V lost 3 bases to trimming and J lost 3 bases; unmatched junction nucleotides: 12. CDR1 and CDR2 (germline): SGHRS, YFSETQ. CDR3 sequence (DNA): TGCGCCAGCAGCTCGAGGACAGGGGTCAACGATTACTATGGCTACACCTTC. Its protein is CASSSRTGVNDYYGYTF.

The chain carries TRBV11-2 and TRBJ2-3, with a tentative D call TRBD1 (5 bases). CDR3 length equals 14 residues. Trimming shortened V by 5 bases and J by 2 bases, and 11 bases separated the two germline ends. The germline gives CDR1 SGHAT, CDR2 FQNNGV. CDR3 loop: CASSQDRNTDTQYF. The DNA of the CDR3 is TGTGCCAGCAGCCAAGACAGAAACACAGATACGCAGTATTTT.

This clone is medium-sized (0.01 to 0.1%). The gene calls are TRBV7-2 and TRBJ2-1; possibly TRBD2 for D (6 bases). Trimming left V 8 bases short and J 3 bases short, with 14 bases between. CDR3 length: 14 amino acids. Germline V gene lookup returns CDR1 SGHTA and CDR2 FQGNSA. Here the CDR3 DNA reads TGTGCCAGCGGGGGAGGCAGTTACTACAATGAGCAGTTCTTC. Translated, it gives CASGGGSYYNEQFF.

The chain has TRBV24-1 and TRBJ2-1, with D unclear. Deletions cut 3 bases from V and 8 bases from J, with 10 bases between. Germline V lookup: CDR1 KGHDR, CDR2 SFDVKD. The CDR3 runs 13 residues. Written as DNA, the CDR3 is TGTGCCACCAGTGATGAAGGTGCGGATGAGCAGTTCTTC. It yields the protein CATSDEGADEQFF.

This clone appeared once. The CDR3 nucleotides are TGCAGCGGAAAGTCCGGGACAGGGGCCACAGATACGCAGTATTTT. This gives the protein CSGKSGTGATDTQYF. The V gene is TRBV29-1, the J gene TRBJ2-3; 10 bases are a match to TRBD1. Germline loops: CDR1 SQVTM, CDR2 ANQGSEA. V lost 7 bases to trimming and J lost 2 bases; unmatched junction nucleotides: 9. CDR3 length: 15 residues.

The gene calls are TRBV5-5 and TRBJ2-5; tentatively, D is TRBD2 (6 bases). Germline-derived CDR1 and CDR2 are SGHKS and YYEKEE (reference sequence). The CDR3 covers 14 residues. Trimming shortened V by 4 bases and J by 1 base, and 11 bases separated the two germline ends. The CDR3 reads CASSTTSFQETQYF. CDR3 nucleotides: TGTGCCAGCAGCACCACTAGCTTCCAAGAGACCCAGTACTTC.

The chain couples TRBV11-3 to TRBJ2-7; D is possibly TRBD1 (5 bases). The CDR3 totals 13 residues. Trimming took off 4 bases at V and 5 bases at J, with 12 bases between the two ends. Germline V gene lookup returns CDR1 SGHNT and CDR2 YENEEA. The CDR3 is CASSSDRSDEQYF. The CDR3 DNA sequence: TGTGCCAGCAGCTCCGACAGATCGGACGAGCAGTACTTC.

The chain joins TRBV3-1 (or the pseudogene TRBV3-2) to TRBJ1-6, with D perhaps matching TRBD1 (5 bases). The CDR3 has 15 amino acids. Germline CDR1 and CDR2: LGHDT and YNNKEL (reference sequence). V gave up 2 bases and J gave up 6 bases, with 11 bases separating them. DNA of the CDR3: TGTGCCAGCAGCCAAACAGACAGTACTAATTCACCCCTCCACTTT. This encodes CASSQTDSTNSPLHF.

The DNA of the CDR3 is TGTGCCTGGAGTAAGGGGACGGGAATGAGCCAAGAGACCCAGTACTTC. It specifies CAWSKGTGMSQETQYF. The chain couples TRBV30 to TRBJ2-5; tentatively, D is TRBD1 or TRBD2 (5 bases each). Looked up from germline, CDR1 is GTSNPN and CDR2 is SVGIG (reference sequence). V lost 2 bases, J lost 1 base, and 17 bases lay in between. This CDR3 has 16 residues.

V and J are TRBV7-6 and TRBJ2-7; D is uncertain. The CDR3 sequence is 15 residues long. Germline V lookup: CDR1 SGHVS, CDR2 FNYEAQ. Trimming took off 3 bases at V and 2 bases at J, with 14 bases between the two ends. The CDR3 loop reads CASSFAQTGAYEQYF. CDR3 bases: TGTGCCAGCAGCTTTGCACAGACCGGCGCCTACGAGCAGTACTTC.

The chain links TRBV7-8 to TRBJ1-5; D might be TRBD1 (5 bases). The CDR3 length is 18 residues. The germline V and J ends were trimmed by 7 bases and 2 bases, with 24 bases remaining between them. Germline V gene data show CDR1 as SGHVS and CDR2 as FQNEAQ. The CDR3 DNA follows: TGTGCCAGCACCCTGAACGTCCAGGGCACAAGGGGCAATCAGCCCCAGCATTTT. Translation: CASTLNVQGTRGNQPQHF.

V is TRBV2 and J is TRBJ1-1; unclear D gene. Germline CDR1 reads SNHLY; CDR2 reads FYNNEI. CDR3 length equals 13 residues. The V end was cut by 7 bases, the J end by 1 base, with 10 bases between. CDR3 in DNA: TGTGCCAGCACCCAAGGGCCGAACACTGAAGCTTTCTTT. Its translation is CASTQGPNTEAFF.

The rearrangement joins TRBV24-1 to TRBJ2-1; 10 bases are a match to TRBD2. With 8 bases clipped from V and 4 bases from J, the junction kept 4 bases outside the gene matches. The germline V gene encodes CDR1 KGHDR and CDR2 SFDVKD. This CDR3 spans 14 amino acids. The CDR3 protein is CATTSGGPYNEQFF. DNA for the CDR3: TGTGCCACCACTAGCGGGGGACCTTACAATGAGCAGTTCTTC.

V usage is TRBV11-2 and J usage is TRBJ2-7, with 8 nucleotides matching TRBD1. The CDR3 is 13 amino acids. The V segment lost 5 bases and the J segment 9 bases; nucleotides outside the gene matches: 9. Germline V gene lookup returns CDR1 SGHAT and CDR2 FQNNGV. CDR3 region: CASSPRTGNRQYF. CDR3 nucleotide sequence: TGTGCCAGCAGCCCACGGACAGGGAATAGGCAGTACTTC.

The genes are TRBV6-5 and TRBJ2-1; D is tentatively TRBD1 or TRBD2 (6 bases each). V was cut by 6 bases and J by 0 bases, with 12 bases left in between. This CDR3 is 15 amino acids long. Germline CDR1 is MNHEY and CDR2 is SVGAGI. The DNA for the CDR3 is TGTGCCAGCAGGAGTGAGGGGGGCTCCTACAATGAGCAGTTCTTC. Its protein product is CASRSEGGSYNEQFF.

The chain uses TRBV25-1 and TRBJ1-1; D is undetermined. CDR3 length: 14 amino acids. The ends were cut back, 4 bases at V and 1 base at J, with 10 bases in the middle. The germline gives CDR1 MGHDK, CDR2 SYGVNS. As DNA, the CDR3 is TGTGCCAGCAGTGGGAAGGGCAGGAACACTGAAGCTTTCTTT. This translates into CASSGKGRNTEAFF. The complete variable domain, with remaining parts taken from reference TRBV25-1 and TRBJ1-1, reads EADIYQTPRYLVIGTGKKITLECSQTMGHDKMYWYQQDPGMELHLIHYSYGVNSTEKGDLSSESTVSRIRTEHFPLTLESARPSHTSQYLCASSGKGRNTEAFFGQGTRLTVV.

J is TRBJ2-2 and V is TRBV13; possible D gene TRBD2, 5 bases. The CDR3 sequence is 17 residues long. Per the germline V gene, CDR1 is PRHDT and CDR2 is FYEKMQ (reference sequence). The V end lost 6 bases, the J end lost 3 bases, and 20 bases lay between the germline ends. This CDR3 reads CASRSVLDLGDTGELFF. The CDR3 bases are TGTGCCAGCAGATCTGTACTGGACCTCGGGGACACCGGGGAGCTGTTTTTT.